This TCR beta chain was captured in a study of CD8 T cells in Susac syndrome. RNA totalling 0.5 to 1 ug underwent reverse transcription with random hexamers. TCRdb reprocessed the immunoSEQ multiplex PCR reads with MiXCR, giving one entry per CDR3 protein. The table lists about 100,000 distinct CDR3 sequences, about 96% of them singletons. This clonotype was obtained from a human donor with Susac syndrome. Sample: CD8+ T cells from PBMCs.

CDR3 DNA sequence: TGTGCCAGCAGTTTATCGGGGAGGGTTGGCGATGAAAAACTGTTTTTT. It is translated as CASSLSGRVGDEKLFF. The chain carries TRBV28 and TRBJ1-4; D gene unclear. The V end lost 1 base, the J end lost 6 bases, and 15 bases lay between the germline ends. The germline CDR1 and CDR2 sequences are MDHEN and SYDVKM. This CDR3 contains 16 residues.